These 10 T cell receptor beta chains originate from one sample sequenced in a study of T cell responses to AZD1222 COVID-19 vaccine. Only in-frame clones appear in the TCRdb table, and some are missing; sequencing was by immunoSEQ multiplex PCR. The table includes 45,000 to 55,000 clones, about 86% detected once. The source material was peripheral blood, sampled on day 0 of AZD1222 vaccination. The receptor source for this set is an adult in good health.

The V call is TRBV19, the J call TRBJ2-7; 7 positions agree with TRBD1. Germline V gene sequence: CDR1 LNHDA, CDR2 SQIVND (reference sequence). The CDR3 is made up of 13 amino acids. J lost 0 bases, V lost 6 bases, and 2 bases had no gene match. CDR3 sequence (DNA): TGTGCCAGTAGAGGACAGGACTCCTACGAGCAGTACTTC. Translation: CASRGQDSYEQYF.

The chain combines TRBV28 with TRBJ1-2, with TRBD1 matching over 10 bases. With 6 bases clipped from V and 7 bases from J, the junction kept 5 bases outside the gene matches. Germline assignment: CDR1 MDHEN and CDR2 SYDVKM. CDR3 length: 13 amino acids. The CDR3 loop is CASSSRDRGGYTF. CDR3 DNA: TGTGCCAGCAGCTCCCGGGACAGGGGTGGCTACACCTTC.

This clone has a single count. The chain couples TRBV3-1 (or the pseudogene TRBV3-2) to TRBJ1-1, with 12 bases aligning to TRBD1. The CDR3 totals 17 residues. Germline lookup yields CDR1 LGHDT and CDR2 YNNKEL (reference sequence). Trimming cost V 4 bases and J 4 bases; bases outside gene matches: 10. The DNA for the CDR3 is TGTGCCAGCAGCCCACAAGGGACAGGGGGCATAGGCACTGAAGCTTTCTTT. Amino acids: CASSPQGTGGIGTEAFF.

In its sample, this clone was seen once. The rearrangement joins TRBV5-1 to TRBJ1-2, with TRBD1 identical over 7 bases. This CDR3 spans 13 amino acids. Trimming removed 2 bases from V and 8 bases from J; junction bases left unmatched: 6. Germline CDR1 reads SGHRS; CDR2 reads YFSETQ. The CDR3 region is CASSLDRAGGYTF. The CDR3 DNA is TGCGCCAGCAGCTTAGACAGGGCCGGCGGCTACACCTTC. Filled out from reference TRBV5-1 and TRBJ1-2, the complete variable domain reads KAGVTQTPRYLIKTRGQQVTLSCSPISGHRSVSWYQQTPGQGLQFLFEYFSETQRNKGNFPGRFSGRQFSNSRSEMNVSTLELGDSALYLCASSLDRAGGYTFGSGTRLTVV.

V and J are TRBV7-2 and TRBJ2-7; D is ambiguous. The V gene's germline CDR1 is SGHTA and CDR2 FQGNSA. V was cut by 6 bases and J by 0 bases, with 12 bases left in between. This CDR3 contains 14 residues. CDR3: CASSPQASSYEQYF. CDR3 coding DNA: TGTGCCAGCAGTCCGCAGGCTAGCTCCTACGAGCAGTACTTC.

The rearrangement joins TRBV5-4 to TRBJ1-1, with 7 bases lining up with TRBD1. V dropped 9 bases and J dropped 3; count of bases not matched to a gene: 8. Germline CDR1 SGHNT, CDR2 YYREEE (reference sequence). CDR3 length: 13 residues. CDR3 loop: CATKTGLYTEAFF. The CDR3 DNA sequence: TGTGCCACTAAGACAGGGCTCTACACTGAAGCTTTCTTT.

V gene TRBV6-2 or TRBV6-3 combines with J gene TRBJ2-2; no clear D gene. The germline V and J ends were trimmed by 6 bases and 4 bases, with 9 bases remaining between them. The length of the CDR3 is 13 residues. Germline assignment: CDR1 MNHEY and CDR2 SVGEGT. The CDR3 DNA is TGTGCCAGCAGCCCTTCAAGCACCGGGGAGCTGTTTTTT. This codes for CASSPSSTGELFF.

The chain uses TRBV11-2 and TRBJ2-2; D is unresolved. Germline CDR1 and CDR2: SGHAT and FQNNGV. The CDR3 has 13 residues. V dropped 3 bases and J dropped 5 bases, with 7 bases sitting between them. Written as DNA, the CDR3 is TGTGCCAGCAGCTTTGATCAAACCGGGGAGCTGTTTTTT. Its protein product is CASSFDQTGELFF.

The V gene is TRBV18, the J gene TRBJ1-1; TRBD1 might be the D (6 bases). The CDR3 consists of 18 residues. Deletions cut 2 bases from V and 0 bases from J, with 19 bases between. Germline loops: CDR1 KGHSH, CDR2 LQKENI. CDR3 region: CASSPLSGRGLMNTEAFF. The CDR3 DNA follows: TGTGCCAGCTCACCATTATCCGGCAGGGGACTCATGAACACTGAAGCTTTCTTT.

The chain is built from TRBV7-2 and TRBJ1-2; D is unclear. CDR1 and CDR2 (germline): SGHTA, FQGNSA. The CDR3 length is 14 residues. Trimming removed 5 bases at V and 4 bases at J, with 14 bases between. CDR3 in DNA: TGTGCCAGCAGCGGATTGTCGTGGGCCTATGGCTACACCTTC. Its translation: CASSGLSWAYGYTF.